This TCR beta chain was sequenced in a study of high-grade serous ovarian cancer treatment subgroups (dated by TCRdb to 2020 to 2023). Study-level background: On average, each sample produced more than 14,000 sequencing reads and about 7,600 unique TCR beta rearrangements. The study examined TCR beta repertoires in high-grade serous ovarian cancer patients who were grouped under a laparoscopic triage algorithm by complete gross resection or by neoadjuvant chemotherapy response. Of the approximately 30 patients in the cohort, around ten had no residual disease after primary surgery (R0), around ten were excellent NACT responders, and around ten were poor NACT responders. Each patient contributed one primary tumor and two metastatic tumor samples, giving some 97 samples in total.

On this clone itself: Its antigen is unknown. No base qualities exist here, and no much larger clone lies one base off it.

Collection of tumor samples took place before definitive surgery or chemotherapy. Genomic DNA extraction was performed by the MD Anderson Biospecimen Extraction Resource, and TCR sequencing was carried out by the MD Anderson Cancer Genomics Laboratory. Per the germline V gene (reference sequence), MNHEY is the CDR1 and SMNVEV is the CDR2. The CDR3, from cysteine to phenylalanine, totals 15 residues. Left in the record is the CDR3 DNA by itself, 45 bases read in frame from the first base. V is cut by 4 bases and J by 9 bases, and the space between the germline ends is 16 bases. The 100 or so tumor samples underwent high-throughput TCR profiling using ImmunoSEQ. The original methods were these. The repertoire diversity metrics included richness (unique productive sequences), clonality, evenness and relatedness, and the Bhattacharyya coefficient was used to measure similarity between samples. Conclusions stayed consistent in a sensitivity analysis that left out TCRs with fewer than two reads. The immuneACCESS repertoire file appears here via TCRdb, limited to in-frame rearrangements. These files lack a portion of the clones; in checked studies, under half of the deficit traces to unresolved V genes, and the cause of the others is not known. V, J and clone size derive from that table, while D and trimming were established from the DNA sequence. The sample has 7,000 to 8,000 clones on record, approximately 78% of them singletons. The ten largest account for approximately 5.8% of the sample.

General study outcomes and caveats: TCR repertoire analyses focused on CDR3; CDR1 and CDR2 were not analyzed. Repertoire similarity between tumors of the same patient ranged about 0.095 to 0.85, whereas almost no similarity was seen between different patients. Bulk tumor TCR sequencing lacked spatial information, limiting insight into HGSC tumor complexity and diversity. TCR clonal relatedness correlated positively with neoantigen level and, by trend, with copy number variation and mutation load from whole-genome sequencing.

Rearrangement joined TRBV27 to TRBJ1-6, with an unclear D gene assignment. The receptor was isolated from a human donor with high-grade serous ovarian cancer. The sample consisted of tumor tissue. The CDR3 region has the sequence CASSSSAAGGSPLHF. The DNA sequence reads TGTGCCAGCAGTTCCAGTGCGGCGGGTGGTTCACCCCTCCACTTT.